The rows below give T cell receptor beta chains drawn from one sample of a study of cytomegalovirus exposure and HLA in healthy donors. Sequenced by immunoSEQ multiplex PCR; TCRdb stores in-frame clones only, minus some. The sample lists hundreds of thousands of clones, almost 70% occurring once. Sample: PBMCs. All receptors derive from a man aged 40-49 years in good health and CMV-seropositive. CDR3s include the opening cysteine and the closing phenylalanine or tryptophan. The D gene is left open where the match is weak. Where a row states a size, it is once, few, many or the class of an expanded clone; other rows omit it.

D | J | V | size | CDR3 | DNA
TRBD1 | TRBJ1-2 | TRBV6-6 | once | CASRVSQGQTYGYTF | TGTGCCAGCAGGGTATCTCAGGGACAGACATATGGCTACACCTTC
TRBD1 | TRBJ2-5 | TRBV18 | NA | CASSPGTGGWETQYF | TGTGCCAGCTCACCTGGGACAGGGGGCTGGGAGACCCAGTACTTC
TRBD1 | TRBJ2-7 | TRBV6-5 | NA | CASSYPGQVTYEQYF | TGTGCCAGCAGTTACCCGGGACAGGTAACCTACGAGCAGTACTTC
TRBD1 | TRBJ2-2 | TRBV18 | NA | CASSSDRINTGELFF | TGTGCCAGCTCCTCGGACAGGATTAACACCGGGGAGCTGTTTTTT
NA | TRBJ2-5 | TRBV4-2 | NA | CASSPERHGRETQYF | TGTGCCAGCAGCCCCGAGCGGCACGGTAGGGAGACCCAGTACTTC
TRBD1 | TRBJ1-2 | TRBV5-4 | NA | CASSPRLQGAYGYTF | TGTGCCAGCAGCCCTAGACTACAGGGGGCGTATGGCTACACCTTC
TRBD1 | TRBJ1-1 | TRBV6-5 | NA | CASSLGQLNTEAFF | TGTGCCAGCAGTTTGGGACAGTTGAACACTGAAGCTTTCTTT
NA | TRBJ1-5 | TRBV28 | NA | CASNRDSNQPQHF | TGTGCCAGCAACAGGGACAGCAATCAGCCCCAGCATTTT
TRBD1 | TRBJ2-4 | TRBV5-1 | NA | CASSSGQVGTKNIQYF | TGCGCCAGCAGCTCCGGACAGGTGGGGACCAAAAACATTCAGTACTTC
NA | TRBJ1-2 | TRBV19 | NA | CASSIGGGYGYTF | TGTGCCAGTAGTATAGGGGGAGGCTATGGCTACACCTTC
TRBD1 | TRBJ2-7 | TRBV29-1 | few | CSVQNTGTGVYEQYF | TGCAGCGTACAAAATACCGGGACAGGGGTCTACGAGCAGTACTTC
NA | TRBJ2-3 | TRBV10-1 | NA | CASARTDTQYF | TGCGCCAGCGCCCGGACAGATACGCAGTATTTT
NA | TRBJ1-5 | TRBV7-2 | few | CASSPNSRGPEPQHF | TGTGCCAGCAGCCCTAATTCCAGGGGCCCGGAGCCCCAGCATTTT
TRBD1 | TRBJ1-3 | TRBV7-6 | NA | CASRDRGPGDTIYF | TGTGCCAGCAGGGACAGGGGACCTGGGGACACCATATATTTT
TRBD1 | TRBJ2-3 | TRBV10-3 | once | CAISPGQQSTDTQYF | TGTGCCATCAGTCCGGGACAGCAAAGCACAGATACGCAGTATTTT